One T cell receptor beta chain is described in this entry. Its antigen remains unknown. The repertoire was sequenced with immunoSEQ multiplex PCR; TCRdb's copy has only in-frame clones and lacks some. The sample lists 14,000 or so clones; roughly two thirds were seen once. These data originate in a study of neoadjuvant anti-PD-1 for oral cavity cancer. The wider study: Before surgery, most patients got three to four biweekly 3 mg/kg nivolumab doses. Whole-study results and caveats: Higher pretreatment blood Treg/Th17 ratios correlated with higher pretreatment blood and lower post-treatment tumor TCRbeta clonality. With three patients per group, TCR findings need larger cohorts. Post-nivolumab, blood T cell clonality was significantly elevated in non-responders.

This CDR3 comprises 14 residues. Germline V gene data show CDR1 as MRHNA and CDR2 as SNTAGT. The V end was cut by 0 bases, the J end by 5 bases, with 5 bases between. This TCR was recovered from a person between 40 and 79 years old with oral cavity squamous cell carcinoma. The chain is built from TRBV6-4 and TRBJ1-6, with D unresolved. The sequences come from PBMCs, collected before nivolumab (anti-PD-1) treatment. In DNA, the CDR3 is TGTGCCAGCAGTGACTCGTCAGATAATTCACCCCTCCACTTT. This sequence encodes CASSDSSDNSPLHF.